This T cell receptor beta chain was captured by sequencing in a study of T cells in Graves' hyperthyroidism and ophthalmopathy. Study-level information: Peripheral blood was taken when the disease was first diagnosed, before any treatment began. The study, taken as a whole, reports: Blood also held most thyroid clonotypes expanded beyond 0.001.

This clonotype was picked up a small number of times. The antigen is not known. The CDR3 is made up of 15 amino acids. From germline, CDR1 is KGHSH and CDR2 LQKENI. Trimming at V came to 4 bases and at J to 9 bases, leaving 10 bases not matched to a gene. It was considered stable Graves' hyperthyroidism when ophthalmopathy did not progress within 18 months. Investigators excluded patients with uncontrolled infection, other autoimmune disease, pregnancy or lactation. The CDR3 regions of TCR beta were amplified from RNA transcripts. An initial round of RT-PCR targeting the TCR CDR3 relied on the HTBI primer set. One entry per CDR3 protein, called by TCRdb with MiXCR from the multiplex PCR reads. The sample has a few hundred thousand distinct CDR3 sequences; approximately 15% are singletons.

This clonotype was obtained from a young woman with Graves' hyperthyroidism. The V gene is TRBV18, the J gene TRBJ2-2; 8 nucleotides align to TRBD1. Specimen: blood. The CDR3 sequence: CASSLQGAEARELFF. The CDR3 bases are TGTGCCAGCTCACTGCAGGGGGCTGAGGCCCGGGAGCTGTTTTTT.